The 8 T cell receptor beta chains below come from one sample, sequenced in a study of T cells in Graves' hyperthyroidism and ophthalmopathy. Template material for amplifying TCR beta CDR3 regions consisted of RNA transcripts. TCR CDR3 underwent first-round RT-PCR with the HTBI primer set. MiXCR, applied by TCRdb to the multiplex PCR reads, yields one record per CDR3 protein. The sample records roughly 720,000 distinct CDR3 sequences, roughly 17% being singletons. The sequenced sample was blood. These TCRs come from a man between 45 and 60 years old with Graves' hyperthyroidism.

The V gene is TRBV6-1, the J gene TRBJ2-2; 10 nucleotides match TRBD2. The J segment lost 6 bases and the V segment lost 2 bases, leaving 9 bases of the junction unmatched. CDR3 length: 17 residues. Germline CDR1 and CDR2: MNHNS and SASEGT. As DNA, the CDR3 is TGTGCCAGCAGTGAAACACCTCTAGCGGGGGACCCCGGGGAGCTGTTTTTT. Protein sequence: CASSETPLAGDPGELFF.

The genes are TRBV10-3 and TRBJ1-1, with 9 bases fitting TRBD1. Trimming at V came to 4 bases and at J to 4 bases, leaving 7 bases not matched to a gene. The germline V gene encodes CDR1 ENHRY and CDR2 SYGVKD. The CDR3 consists of 15 residues. The CDR3 DNA reads TGTGCCATCAGTGCCCCGGGACAGGGTATCACTGAAGCTTTCTTT. Amino acid sequence: CAISAPGQGITEAFF.

This clonotype was counted only a few times. This chain joins TRBV5-1 and TRBJ2-1, with 11 bases aligning to TRBD2. Germline CDR1 and CDR2: SGHRS and YFSETQ. The CDR3 has 15 residues. With 2 bases clipped from V and 7 bases from J, the junction kept 5 bases outside the gene matches. CDR3 DNA sequence: TGCGCCAGCAGCTTAACTAGCGGGAGTAGGAATGAGCAGTTCTTC. Translated, it gives CASSLTSGSRNEQFF.

A note on this clonotype: Being one base from a much bigger clone, this may be a read error. The missing conserved phenylalanine or tryptophan at the end of this CDR3 makes a read error likely. The chain couples TRBV9 to TRBJ2-7; D possibly corresponds to TRBD2 (5 bases). With 2 bases removed from V and 1 base from J, the gap between germline ends came to 7 bases. The CDR3 has 13 residues. Germline V lookup: CDR1 SGDLS, CDR2 YYNGEE. The CDR3 DNA is TGTGCCAGCAGCGTCAGCGGATCCTACGAGCAGTACTTA. Residues: CASSVSGSYEQYL.

The rearrangement links TRBV2 to TRBJ2-1; 12 bases agree with TRBD2. Trimming at V came to 5 bases and at J to 0 bases, leaving 5 bases not matched to a gene. This CDR3 has 17 residues. Germline values: CDR1 SNHLY, CDR2 FYNNEI. The CDR3 region is CASSPLAGGVSYNEQFF. The CDR3 DNA follows: TGTGCCAGCAGTCCGCTAGCGGGAGGGGTCTCCTACAATGAGCAGTTCTTC. The full variable domain, in which reference TRBV2 and TRBJ2-1 provide the parts outside the CDR3, is EPEVTQTPSHQVTQMGQEVILRCVPISNHLYFYWYRQILGQKVEFLVSFYNNEISEKSEIFDDQFSVERPDGSNFTLKIRSTKLEDSAMYFCASSPLAGGVSYNEQFFGPGTRLTVL.

The chain joins TRBV19 to TRBJ2-7, with D perhaps matching TRBD1 (6 bases). CDR3 length equals 14 residues. V was clipped by 4 bases and J by 5 bases, with 15 bases between them. Germline CDR1 is LNHDA and CDR2 is SQIVND (reference sequence). CDR3 in amino acids: CASSTKTGINEQYF. In DNA, the CDR3 is TGTGCCAGTAGTACCAAAACAGGGATCAACGAGCAGTACTTC.

This clonotype has a handful of counts. This chain joins TRBV24-1 and TRBJ2-1; 13 nucleotides agree with TRBD2. Germline V gives CDR1 KGHDR, CDR2 SFDVKD. The V gene end was trimmed by 6 bases and the J gene end by 8 bases; junction bases not matched to a gene: 9. The CDR3 covers 16 residues. The CDR3 DNA follows: TGTGCCACCAGTCGGGGAACTAGCGGGGGGGGACATGAGCAGTTCTTC. It is translated as CATSRGTSGGGHEQFF.

This chain joins TRBV6-1 and TRBJ1-1; 11 bases agree with TRBD1. In germline, CDR1 is MNHNS, CDR2 SASEGT. CDR3 length: 16 amino acids. Trimming removed 10 bases from V and 0 bases from J; junction bases left unmatched: 10. CDR3 region: CATKDRTGGVNTEAFF. CDR3 DNA: TGTGCCACAAAAGACCGGACAGGGGGCGTGAACACTGAAGCTTTCTTT.